One sample yielded the 2 T cell receptor beta chains listed below, sequenced in a study of identical twins (dated by TCRdb to 2016 to 2017). To prepare the library, 5' RACE was applied. Sequencing was carried out with an Illumina HiSeq 2000. TCRdb reprocessed the public reads (quality trimming at Q25 with fastp, clone calling with MiXCR) and kept in-frame beta chains. Rows with one shared CDR3 protein collapse into an entry with the most common genes and DNA. Recorded for this sample are 420,000 or so distinct CDR3 sequences; about 18% of them occurred a single time. The ten largest make up approximately 12% of the sample. Specimen: naive T cells sorted from blood. The cell subset or site label of this sample denotes: cells isolated with a human naive T-cell isolation kit. Every receptor here comes from a man between 50 and 59 years old in good health.

Many counts were recorded for this clonotype. The rearrangement joins TRBV7-3 to TRBJ1-3, with 7 bases aligning to TRBD1. Germline values: CDR1 SGHTA, CDR2 FQGTGA. Trimming at V came to 4 bases and at J to 2 bases, leaving 2 bases not matched to a gene. The CDR3 extends over 14 amino acids. The CDR3 here is CASSSQGAGNTIYF. The DNA of the CDR3 is TGTGCCAGCAGCTCCCAGGGGGCTGGAAACACCATATATTTT.

This sequence joins TRBV7-8 and TRBJ2-2, with D possibly TRBD2 on 7 matching bases. The V and J ends lost 1 base and 4 bases respectively, with 13 bases between them. The CDR3 covers 16 residues. The germline V gene has CDR1 SGHVS and CDR2 FQNEAQ. The CDR3, as DNA: TGTGCCAGCAGCTTAGTCGGGGGGCTGGGCACCGGGGAGCTGTTTTTT. Its translation: CASSLVGGLGTGELFF.